This passage covers 6 T cell receptor beta chains from one sample sequenced in a study of T cells after yellow fever vaccination. TCRdb recomputed calls from the 5' RACE reads with MiXCR, one row per CDR3 protein. This sample carries 160,000 or so distinct CDR3 sequences, less than 9% of them seen once, and the ten largest clones take 2.5% to 3%. The sample in question was CD4+ T cells sorted from PBMCs, obtained about 5 days after the first yellow fever vaccination. These TCRs come from a man aged 18 to 29 who received the YFV17D yellow fever vaccine.

This clonotype was detected many times. The chain has TRBV4-3 and TRBJ2-1, with TRBD2 matching over 11 bases. In germline, CDR1 is LGHNA, CDR2 YSLEER. The V gene end was trimmed by 2 bases and the J gene end by 6 bases; junction bases not matched to a gene: 3. This CDR3 is built from 15 residues. The CDR3 DNA reads as TGCGCCAGCAGCCAACTAGCGGGGGGATCCAATGAGCAGTTCTTC. It specifies CASSQLAGGSNEQFF.

The chain carries TRBV12-3 or TRBV12-4 and TRBJ2-1; D might be TRBD1 or TRBD2, each matching 5 bases. Trimming pared 8 bases from V and 9 bases from J, leaving 20 bases between. The CDR3 totals 14 residues. This CDR3 is CASFGGVWIGEQFF. CDR3 sequence (DNA): TGTGCCAGCTTTGGGGGTGTGTGGATCGGTGAGCAGTTCTTC.

This clonotype was recorded many times. This chain joins TRBV6-5 and TRBJ2-2; the match to TRBD1 covers 7 bases. CDR1 is MNHEY and CDR2 is SVGAGI in the germline V gene. After removal of 7 bases from V and 4 bases from J, the junction contained 12 bases not matched to a gene. The CDR3 runs to 16 residues. CDR3 sequence reads: CASTLIGGEVTGELFF. As DNA, the CDR3 is TGTGCCAGCACTCTAATAGGGGGCGAGGTCACCGGGGAGCTGTTTTTT.

This clonotype was seen ten or more times. The V and J genes are TRBV4-2 and TRBJ2-3, with TRBD1 identical over 9 bases. Looked up from germline, CDR1 is LGHNA and CDR2 is YNFKEQ. CDR3 length: 16 amino acids. V shed 2 bases and J 4 bases; nucleotides not matched to a gene: 7. The chain's CDR3 is CASSQTGTGMADTQYF. CDR3 nucleotides: TGTGCCAGCAGCCAAACCGGGACAGGGATGGCAGATACGCAGTATTTT.

This clonotype was seen a handful of times. The rearrangement links TRBV20-1 to TRBJ1-6; TRBD1 matches at 11 bases. Germline values: CDR1 DFQATT, CDR2 SNEGSKA (reference sequence). Trimming cost V 5 bases and J 10 bases; bases outside gene matches: 4. This CDR3 contains 13 residues. The CDR3 region is CSAPGQGASPLHF. The CDR3 bases are TGCAGTGCTCCCGGACAGGGGGCCTCACCCCTCCACTTT.

This clonotype appeared a few times. The chain couples TRBV21-1 to TRBJ2-3. TRBV21-1 constitutes a pseudogene. The CDR3 loop spans 12 amino acids. As DNA, the CDR3 is TGTGCCAGGGACCGACTTGTTGATACGCAGTATTTT. Translation gives CARDRLVDTQYF.